The clone carrying this T cell receptor beta chain was counted a few times. The length of the CDR3 is 16 residues. Trimming removed 1 base at V and 2 bases at J, with 17 bases between. The germline V gene encodes CDR1 GTSNPN and CDR2 SVGIG (reference sequence). The data were obtained in a study of blood T cell repertoires in COVID-19. For the study at large: Collection of acute and convalescent COVID-19 samples took place in the United States, Italy and Spain. Sample material is recorded as cDNA or gDNA derived from T cells, B-cell-depleted T cells, or PBMCs.

As handled by the study authors: Counts of nucleated cells, estimated from reference gene primer amplification, were obtained. The table came from immunoSEQ multiplex PCR; TCRdb's copy has only in-frame clones and leaves some out. The V and J calls and clone size are taken from that table; D and trimming were inferred from the DNA. The table includes about 140,000 clones, around 82% detected once. The receptor comes from an older woman with acute or convalescent COVID-19. The rearrangement links TRBV30 to TRBJ1-2; the D gene is possibly TRBD1 (5 bases). Material: peripheral blood. The chain's CDR3 is CAWSEVSGSRNYGYTF. CDR3 bases: TGTGCCTGGAGTGAAGTCTCAGGGTCGAGGAACTATGGCTACACCTTC.